These 8 T cell receptor beta chains were all obtained from the same sample, sequenced in a study of graft-versus-host responses after intestinal transplantation. Which antigens these TCRs recognize remains unknown. Profiling relied on immunoSEQ multiplex PCR, and the TCRdb table lists in-frame clones only, not all of them. The sample has approximately 80,000 clones, 70% to 90% seen once. This specimen consisted of unstimulated CD4+ T cells sorted from spleen or lymph node cells, obtained before intestinal transplant. These receptor sequences come from a human donor who received an intestinal transplant.

CDR3 nucleotide sequence: TGTGCCAGCAGTTCCGGGACAGGGGAATATGAGCAGTACTTC. Its protein product is CASSSGTGEYEQYF. The chain recombines TRBV6-6 with TRBJ2-7, with 10 positions matching TRBD1. Germline V gene sequence: CDR1 MNHNY, CDR2 SVGAGI (reference sequence). CDR3 length: 14 residues. The trim removed 4 bases at V and 7 bases at J, leaving 7 bases unmatched.

This chain connects TRBV5-5 to TRBJ2-7; 11 nucleotides align to TRBD1. J was trimmed by 2 bases and V by 3 bases; bases with no gene match: 4. The CDR3 contains 15 residues. CDR1 and CDR2 from the germline V gene are SGHKS and YYEKEE (reference sequence). The chain's CDR3 is CASSSRTGGPYEQYF. CDR3 nucleotides: TGTGCCAGCAGCTCCCGGACAGGGGGCCCCTACGAGCAGTACTTC.

J is TRBJ1-4 and V is TRBV28; TRBD1 matches at 7 bases. V shed 5 bases, J shed 0 bases, and the junction held 6 bases outside the gene matches. Germline loops: CDR1 MDHEN, CDR2 SYDVKM. The CDR3 extends over 16 amino acids. CDR3 nucleotides: TGTGCCAGCAGTACAGGGGCCCTCCCAACTAATGAAAAACTGTTTTTT. Protein: CASSTGALPTNEKLFF.

This clone has just a few counts. The chain joins TRBV4-1 to TRBJ2-1; D is possibly TRBD2 (5 bases). The length of the CDR3 is 15 residues. Germline V gene lookup returns CDR1 MGHRA and CDR2 YSYEKL. Trimming shortened V by 4 bases and J by 10 bases, and 20 bases separated the two germline ends. The CDR3 spells CASSPSRGAYEEQFF. As DNA, the CDR3 is TGCGCCAGCAGCCCCAGCCGGGGAGCCTACGAGGAGCAGTTCTTC.

The chain combines TRBV27 with TRBJ2-3; 10 bases align to TRBD2. V lost 6 bases and J lost 3; bases outside the gene matches: 3. CDR1 is MNHEY, CDR2 SMNVEV, per germline (reference sequence). There are 14 residues in the CDR3. In DNA form, the CDR3 reads TGTGCCAGCAGACTAGCGGGAAGGACAGATACGCAGTATTTT. It specifies CASRLAGRTDTQYF.

The chain uses TRBV19 and TRBJ2-2; the D gene is possibly TRBD1 (6 bases). The V end was cut by 7 bases, the J end by 4 bases, with 13 bases between. Germline lookup yields CDR1 LNHDA and CDR2 SQIVND (reference sequence). The CDR3 contains 14 residues. The CDR3 nucleotides are TGTGCCAGTACCGGGGACACGCGCACCGGGGAGCTGTTTTTT. It is translated as CASTGDTRTGELFF.

The gene calls are TRBV5-1 and TRBJ2-1; 7 bases align to TRBD1. This CDR3 is 16 amino acids long. Germline V CDR1 and CDR2: SGHRS, YFSETQ. V shed 0 bases, J shed 10 bases, and the junction held 13 bases outside the gene matches. The CDR3 DNA reads TGCGCCAGCAGCTTGGTTGGAGACAGGGCTCTTGAGGAGCAGTTCTTC. Protein product: CASSLVGDRALEEQFF.

The rearrangement joins TRBV7-2 to TRBJ2-6; the match to TRBD2 covers 8 bases. The V gene end was trimmed by 7 bases and the J gene end by 2 bases; junction bases not matched to a gene: 16. This CDR3 spans 19 amino acids. CDR1 and CDR2 (germline): SGHTA, FQGNSA. CDR3 nucleotide sequence: TGTGCCAGCAACCCCTCGAGCGGGAGAGGGTCTGCTGGGGCCAACGTCCTGACTTTC. Amino acids: CASNPSSGRGSAGANVLTF.